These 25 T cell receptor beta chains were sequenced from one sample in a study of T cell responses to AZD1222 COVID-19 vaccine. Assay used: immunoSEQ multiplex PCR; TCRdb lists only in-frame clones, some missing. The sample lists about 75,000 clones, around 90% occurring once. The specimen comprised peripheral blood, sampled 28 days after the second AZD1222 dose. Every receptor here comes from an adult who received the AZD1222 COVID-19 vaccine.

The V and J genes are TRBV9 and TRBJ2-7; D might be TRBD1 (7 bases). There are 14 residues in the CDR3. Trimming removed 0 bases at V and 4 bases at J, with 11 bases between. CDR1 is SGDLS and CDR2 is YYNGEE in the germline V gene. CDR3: CASSVGAGGYEQYF. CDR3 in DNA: TGTGCCAGCAGCGTAGGGGCAGGGGGGTACGAGCAGTACTTC.

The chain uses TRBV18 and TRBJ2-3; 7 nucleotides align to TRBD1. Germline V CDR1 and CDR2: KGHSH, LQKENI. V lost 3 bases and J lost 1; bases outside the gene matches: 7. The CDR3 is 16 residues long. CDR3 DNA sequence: TGTGCCAGCTCACCTCAGAGCGGACAGGGCACAGATACGCAGTATTTT. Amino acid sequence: CASSPQSGQGTDTQYF.

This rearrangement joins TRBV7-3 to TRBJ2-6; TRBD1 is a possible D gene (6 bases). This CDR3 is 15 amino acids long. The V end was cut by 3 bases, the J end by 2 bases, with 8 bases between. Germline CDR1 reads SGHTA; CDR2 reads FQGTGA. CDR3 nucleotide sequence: TGTGCCAGCAGCTTCAGGGGACCTGGGGCCAACGTCCTGACTTTC. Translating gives CASSFRGPGANVLTF.

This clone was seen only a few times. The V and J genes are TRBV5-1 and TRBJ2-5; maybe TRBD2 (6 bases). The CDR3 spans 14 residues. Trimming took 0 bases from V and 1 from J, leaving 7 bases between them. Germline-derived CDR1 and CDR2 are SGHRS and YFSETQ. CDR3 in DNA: TGCGCCAGCAGCTTGGGTAGCGGCCAAGAGACCCAGTACTTC. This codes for CASSLGSGQETQYF. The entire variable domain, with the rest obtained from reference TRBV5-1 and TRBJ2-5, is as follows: KAGVTQTPRYLIKTRGQQVTLSCSPISGHRSVSWYQQTPGQGLQFLFEYFSETQRNKGNFPGRFSGRQFSNSRSEMNVSTLELGDSALYLCASSLGSGQETQYFGPGTRLLVL.

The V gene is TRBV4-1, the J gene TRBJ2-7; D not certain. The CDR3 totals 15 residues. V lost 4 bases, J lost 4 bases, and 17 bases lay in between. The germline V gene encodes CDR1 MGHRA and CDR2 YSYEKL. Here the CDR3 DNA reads TGCGCCAGCAGCCGAACGGTCCAACCGGGTTACGAGCAGTACTTC. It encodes CASSRTVQPGYEQYF.

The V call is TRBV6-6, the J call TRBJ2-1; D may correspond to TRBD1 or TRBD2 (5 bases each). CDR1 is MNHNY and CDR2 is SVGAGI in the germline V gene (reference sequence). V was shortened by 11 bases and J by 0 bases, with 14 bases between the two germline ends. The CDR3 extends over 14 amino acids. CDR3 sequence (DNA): TGTGCCGCCGAGCAGGGACGCTCCTACAATGAGCAGTTCTTC. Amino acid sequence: CAAEQGRSYNEQFF.

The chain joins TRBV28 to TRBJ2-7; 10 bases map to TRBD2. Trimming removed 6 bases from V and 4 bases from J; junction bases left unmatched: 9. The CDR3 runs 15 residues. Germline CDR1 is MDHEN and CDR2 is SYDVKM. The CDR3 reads CASRSDSGGLYEQYF. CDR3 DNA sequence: TGTGCCAGCAGATCGGATAGCGGGGGGCTTTACGAGCAGTACTTC.

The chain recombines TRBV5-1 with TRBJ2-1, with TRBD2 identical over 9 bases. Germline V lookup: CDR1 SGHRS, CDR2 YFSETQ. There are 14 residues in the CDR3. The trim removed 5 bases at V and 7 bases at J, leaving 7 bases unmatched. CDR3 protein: CASRVSSGANEQFF. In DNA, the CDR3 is TGCGCCAGCAGGGTCTCTAGCGGGGCTAATGAGCAGTTCTTC. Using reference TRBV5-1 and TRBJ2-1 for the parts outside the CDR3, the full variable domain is KAGVTQTPRYLIKTRGQQVTLSCSPISGHRSVSWYQQTPGQGLQFLFEYFSETQRNKGNFPGRFSGRQFSNSRSEMNVSTLELGDSALYLCASRVSSGANEQFFGPGTRLTVL.

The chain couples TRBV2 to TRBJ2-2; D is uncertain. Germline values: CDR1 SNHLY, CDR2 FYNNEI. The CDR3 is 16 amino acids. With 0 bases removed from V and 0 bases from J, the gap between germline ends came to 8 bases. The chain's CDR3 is CASSEASVANTGELFF. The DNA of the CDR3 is TGTGCCAGCAGTGAAGCGTCCGTAGCGAACACCGGGGAGCTGTTTTTT.

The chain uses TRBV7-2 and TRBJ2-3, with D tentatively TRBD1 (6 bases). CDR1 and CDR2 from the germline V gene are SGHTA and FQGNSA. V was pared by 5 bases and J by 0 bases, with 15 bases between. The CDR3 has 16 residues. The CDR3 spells CASSRTRGSSTDTQYF. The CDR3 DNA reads TGTGCCAGCAGCAGAACCAGGGGCTCTAGCACAGATACGCAGTATTTT.

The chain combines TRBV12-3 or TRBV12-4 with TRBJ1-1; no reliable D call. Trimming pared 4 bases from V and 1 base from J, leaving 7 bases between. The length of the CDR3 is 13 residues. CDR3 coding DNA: TGTGCCAGCAGTTATTTCAAGAACACTGAAGCTTTCTTT. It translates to CASSYFKNTEAFF.

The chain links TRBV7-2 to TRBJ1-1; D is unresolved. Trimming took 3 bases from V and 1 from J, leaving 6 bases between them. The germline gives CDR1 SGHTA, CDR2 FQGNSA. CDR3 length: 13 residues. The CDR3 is CASSFRQNTEAFF. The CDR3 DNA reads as TGTGCCAGCAGCTTTAGGCAGAACACTGAAGCTTTCTTT.

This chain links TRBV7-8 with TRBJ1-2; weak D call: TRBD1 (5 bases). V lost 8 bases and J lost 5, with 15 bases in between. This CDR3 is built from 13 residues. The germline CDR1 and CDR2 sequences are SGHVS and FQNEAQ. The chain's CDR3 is CASGSTGRYGYTF. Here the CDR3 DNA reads TGTGCCAGCGGAAGTACAGGACGGTATGGCTACACCTTC.

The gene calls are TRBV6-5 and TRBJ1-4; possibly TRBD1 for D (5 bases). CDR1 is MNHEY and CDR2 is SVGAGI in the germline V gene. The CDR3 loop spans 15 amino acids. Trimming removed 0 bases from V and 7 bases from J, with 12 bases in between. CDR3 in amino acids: CASSYSAGRGEKLFF. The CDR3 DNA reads TGTGCCAGCAGTTACTCGGCAGGGCGAGGTGAAAAACTGTTTTTT.

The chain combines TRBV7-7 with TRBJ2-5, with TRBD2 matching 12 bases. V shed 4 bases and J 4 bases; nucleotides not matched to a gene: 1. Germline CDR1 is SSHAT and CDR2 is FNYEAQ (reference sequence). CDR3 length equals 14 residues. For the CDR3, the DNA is TGTGCCAGCAGCTCGGGACTAGCGGGAGAGACCCAGTACTTC. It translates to CASSSGLAGETQYF.

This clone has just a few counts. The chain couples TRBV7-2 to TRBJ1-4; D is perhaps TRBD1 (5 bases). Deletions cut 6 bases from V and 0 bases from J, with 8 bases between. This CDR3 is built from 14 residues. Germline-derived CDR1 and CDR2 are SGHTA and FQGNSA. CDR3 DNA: TGTGCCAGCAGGCGGGGGGCAACTAATGAAAAACTGTTTTTT. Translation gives CASRRGATNEKLFF.

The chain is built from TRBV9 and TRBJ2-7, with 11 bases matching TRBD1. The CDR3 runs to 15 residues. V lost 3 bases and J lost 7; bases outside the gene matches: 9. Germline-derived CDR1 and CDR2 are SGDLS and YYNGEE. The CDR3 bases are TGTGCCAGCAGCGGAGGACAGGGGGCGCTTTGGGAGCAGTACTTC. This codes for CASSGGQGALWEQYF.

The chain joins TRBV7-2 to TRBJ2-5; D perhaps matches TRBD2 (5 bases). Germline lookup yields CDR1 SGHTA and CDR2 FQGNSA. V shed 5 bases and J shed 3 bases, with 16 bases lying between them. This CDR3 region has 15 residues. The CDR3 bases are TGTGCCAGCAGCCTTACTCCGGGGAATGAAGAGACCCAGTACTTC. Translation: CASSLTPGNEETQYF.

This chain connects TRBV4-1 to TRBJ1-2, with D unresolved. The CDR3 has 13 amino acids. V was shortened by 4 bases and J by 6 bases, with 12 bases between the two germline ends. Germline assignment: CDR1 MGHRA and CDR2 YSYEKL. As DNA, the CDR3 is TGCGCCAGCAGCCTCCAGCAAGGGAATGGCTACACCTTC. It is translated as CASSLQQGNGYTF.

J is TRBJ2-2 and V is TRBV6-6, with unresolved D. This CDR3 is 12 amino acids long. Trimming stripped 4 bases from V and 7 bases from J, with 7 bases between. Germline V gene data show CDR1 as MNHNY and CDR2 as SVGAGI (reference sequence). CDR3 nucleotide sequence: TGTGCCAGCAGTTTACCGGACGGGGAGCTGTTTTTT. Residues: CASSLPDGELFF.

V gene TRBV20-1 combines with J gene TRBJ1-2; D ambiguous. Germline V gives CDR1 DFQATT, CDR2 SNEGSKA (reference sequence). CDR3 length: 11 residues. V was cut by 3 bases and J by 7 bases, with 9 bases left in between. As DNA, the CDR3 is TGCAGTGCTAGTGGAGTTTTTGGCTACACCTTC. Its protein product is CSASGVFGYTF.

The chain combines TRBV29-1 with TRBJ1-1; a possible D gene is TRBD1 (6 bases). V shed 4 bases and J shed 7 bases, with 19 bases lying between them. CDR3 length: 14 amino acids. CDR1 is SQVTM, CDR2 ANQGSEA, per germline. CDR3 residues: CSVGSGGAVNEAFF. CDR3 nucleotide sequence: TGCAGCGTTGGGAGTGGGGGCGCGGTGAATGAAGCTTTCTTT.

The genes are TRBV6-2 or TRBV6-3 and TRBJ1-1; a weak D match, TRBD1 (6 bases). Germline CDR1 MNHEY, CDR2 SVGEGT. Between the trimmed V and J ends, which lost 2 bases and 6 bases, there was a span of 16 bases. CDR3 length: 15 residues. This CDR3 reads CASSYQGGGYSEAFF. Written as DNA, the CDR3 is TGTGCCAGCAGTTACCAAGGGGGAGGGTATTCTGAAGCTTTCTTT.

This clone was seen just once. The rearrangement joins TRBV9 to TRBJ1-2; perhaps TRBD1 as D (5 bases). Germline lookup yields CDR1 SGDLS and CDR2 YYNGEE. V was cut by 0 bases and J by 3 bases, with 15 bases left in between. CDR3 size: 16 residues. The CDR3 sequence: CASSVVMQGPYYGYTF. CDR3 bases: TGTGCCAGCAGCGTAGTAATGCAGGGACCCTACTATGGCTACACCTTC.

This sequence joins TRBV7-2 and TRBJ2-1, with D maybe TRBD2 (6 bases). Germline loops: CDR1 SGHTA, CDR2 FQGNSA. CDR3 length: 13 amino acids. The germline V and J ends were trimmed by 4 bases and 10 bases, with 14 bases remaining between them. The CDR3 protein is CASSSQLAGEQFF. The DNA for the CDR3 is TGTGCCAGCAGCTCACAACTAGCAGGAGAGCAGTTCTTC.